Below, one T cell receptor (beta chain) is given with its context. Antigen: not known. This entry belongs to a study of CD8 T cells in Susac syndrome. Study-wide results and limits: By the study's own acknowledgment, its TCR sequencing and HLA analysis included relatively few individuals.

V was shortened by 4 bases and J by 0 bases, with 12 bases between the two germline ends. Germline-derived CDR1 and CDR2 are SNHLY and FYNNEI. The CDR3 runs to 15 residues. CD8+ and CD4+ T cells from blood underwent TCR beta sequencing. The CD8+ and CD4+ T cells were negatively isolated, with the TEMRA cells enriched by FACS. Random hexamers primed reverse transcription of about 0.5 to 1 ug RNA. A multiplex approach, immunoSEQ multiplex PCR, amplified TCR beta CDR3 across 54 Vbeta and 13 Jbeta. TCRdb recomputed calls from the immunoSEQ multiplex PCR reads with MiXCR, one row per CDR3 protein. The sample records some 110,000 distinct CDR3 sequences, approximately 96% being singletons.

This chain joins TRBV2 and TRBJ1-2; D remains unclear. This receptor was taken from a human donor in good health. Sequencing used CD4+ T cells from PBMCs. CDR3 region: CASSAKILANYGYTF. The DNA for the CDR3 is TGTGCCAGCAGTGCGAAAATTCTCGCTAACTATGGCTACACCTTC.